Below, 32 T cell receptor beta chains from the same sample are listed, as sequenced in a study of early T cells in non-severe SARS-CoV-2 infection. MiXCR, run by TCRdb on the 5' RACE reads, gives a single entry per CDR3 protein. The sample includes around 37,000 distinct CDR3 sequences, roughly 9.3% seen only once; the top ten take approximately 13%. Source material: whole blood. All receptors derive from an adult who was a healthcare worker with PCR-confirmed SARS-CoV-2 infection or an uninfected control (not recorded which).

The J gene is TRBJ2-1, the V gene TRBV4-3, with 9 bases aligning to TRBD2. The CDR3 has 16 residues. V lost 0 bases to trimming and J lost 6 bases; unmatched junction nucleotides: 6. The V gene's germline CDR1 is LGHNA and CDR2 YSLEER. CDR3 nucleotides: TGCGCCAGCAGCCAAGATCCACTAGCGGGCGGCAATGAGCAGTTCTTC. Translation gives CASSQDPLAGGNEQFF.

V usage is TRBV11-2 and J usage is TRBJ1-2; tentative D call: TRBD1 (5 bases). Germline lookup yields CDR1 SGHAT and CDR2 FQNNGV. The germline V and J ends were trimmed by 1 base and 4 bases, with 10 bases remaining between them. The CDR3 consists of 14 residues. The CDR3 coding sequence is TGTGCCAGCAGCTTAGTTGTGGGGGGCTATGGCTACACCTTC. Residues: CASSLVVGGYGYTF.

This clonotype showed up just a few times. The chain joins TRBV5-6 to TRBJ2-1; possible D gene TRBD2, 5 bases. Trimming took 0 bases from V and 0 from J, leaving 10 bases between them. There are 16 residues in the CDR3. CDR1 and CDR2 from the germline V gene are SGHDT and YYEEEE. The CDR3 reads CASSLVRRSSYNEQFF. As DNA, the CDR3 is TGTGCCAGCAGCTTGGTGCGGAGGAGCTCCTACAATGAGCAGTTCTTC.

This clonotype was recorded at least ten times. V gene TRBV27 combines with J gene TRBJ2-7, with 10 nucleotides matching TRBD2. Germline V gene lookup returns CDR1 MNHEY and CDR2 SMNVEV (reference sequence). The length of the CDR3 is 16 residues. The V segment lost 2 bases and the J segment 3 bases; nucleotides outside the gene matches: 7. CDR3 coding DNA: TGTGCCAGCAGTTTAGGCAGGCTAGCGGGGGACTACGAGCAGTACTTC. Translated: CASSLGRLAGDYEQYF.

This clonotype was detected many times. V and J are TRBV7-3 and TRBJ1-1; 8 bases match TRBD1. The CDR3 has 14 amino acids. Germline CDR1 is SGHTA and CDR2 is FQGTGA. Trimming took 6 bases from V and 7 from J; bases not matched to a gene: 10. Here the CDR3 DNA reads TGTGCCAGCAGGACGGACAGGGATATTGGTGAAGCTTTCTTT. Protein product: CASRTDRDIGEAFF. The full variable domain, its missing parts supplied by reference TRBV7-3 and TRBJ1-1, is GAGVSQTPSNKVTEKGKYVELRCDPISGHTALYWYRQSLGQGPEFLIYFQGTGAADDSGLPNDRFFAVRPEGSVSTLKIQRTERGDSAVYLCASRTDRDIGEAFFGQGTRLTVV.

The chain joins TRBV5-6 to TRBJ2-1; 9 bases fit TRBD2. The CDR3 totals 15 residues. Germline loops: CDR1 SGHDT, CDR2 YYEEEE. After removal of 1 base from V and 6 bases from J, the junction contained 5 bases not matched to a gene. The CDR3, as DNA: TGTGCCAGCAGCTTGAGGCGGGGGGGCAGCAATGAGCAGTTCTTC. It specifies CASSLRRGGSNEQFF.

The CDR3 region has the DNA TGTGCCTGGGTGGGCCATGGCTACACCTTC. Translation gives CAWVGHGYTF. The rearrangement links TRBV30 to TRBJ1-2; the D is unclear. Germline CDR1 reads GTSNPN; CDR2 reads SVGIG (reference sequence). The CDR3 runs to 10 residues. Between the trimmed V and J ends, which lost 5 bases and 6 bases, there was a span of 7 bases.

This clonotype was detected a few times. The J gene is TRBJ1-1, the V gene TRBV12-3 or TRBV12-4; 7 positions match TRBD1. The CDR3 sequence is 14 residues long. Germline trimming cut 5 bases from V and 4 bases from J; bases unmatched to any gene: 7. The CDR3 DNA reads TGTGCCAGCAGTCCCCAACAGGGGAGCACTGAAGCTTTCTTT. It is translated as CASSPQQGSTEAFF.

V is TRBV7-3 and J is TRBJ2-5; 10 bases line up with TRBD2. The CDR3 extends over 16 amino acids. Germline V lookup: CDR1 SGHTA, CDR2 FQGTGA. The V and J ends lost 1 base and 4 bases, in that order; junction bases with no gene match: 6. DNA for the CDR3: TGTGCCAGCAGCTTAAAAGCGGGGGGGCCCAGAGAGACCCAGTACTTC. Translated, it gives CASSLKAGGPRETQYF. Full variable domain (rest looked up from reference TRBV7-3 and TRBJ2-5): GAGVSQTPSNKVTEKGKYVELRCDPISGHTALYWYRQSLGQGPEFLIYFQGTGAADDSGLPNDRFFAVRPEGSVSTLKIQRTERGDSAVYLCASSLKAGGPRETQYFGPGTRLLVL.

The chain links TRBV12-3 or TRBV12-4 to TRBJ2-1; 11 nucleotides align to TRBD2. J gave up 7 bases and V 6 bases, and 2 bases lay outside the gene matches. The CDR3 spans 13 residues. CDR3 in DNA: TGTGCCAGCAGCCGGACTAGCGGGAATGAGCAGTTCTTC. Protein product: CASSRTSGNEQFF.

This clonotype was found a few times. The chain combines TRBV6-5 with TRBJ1-4, with a weak D call TRBD1 (6 bases). Trimming shortened V by 7 bases and J by 10 bases, and 19 bases separated the two germline ends. Germline assignment: CDR1 MNHEY and CDR2 SVGAGI. The CDR3 is 14 residues long. CDR3 sequence (DNA): TGTGCCAGCAACGCACAGGGCGGTCGCGGAAAACTGTTTTTT. Its translation: CASNAQGGRGKLFF.

In its sample, this clonotype was seen many times. This chain links TRBV5-1 with TRBJ2-2, with a weak D call TRBD1 (6 bases). The CDR3 totals 17 residues. Germline values: CDR1 SGHRS, CDR2 YFSETQ. V was clipped by 2 bases and J by 4 bases, with 18 bases between them. CDR3 DNA: TGCGCCAGCAGCTTATTGCAGGGGCCCTTTAGCACCGGGGAGCTGTTTTTT. Encoded protein: CASSLLQGPFSTGELFF.

This clonotype is judged medium-sized. J is TRBJ2-1 and V is TRBV12-3 or TRBV12-4, with 8 bases matching TRBD2. J gave up 9 bases and V 3 bases, and 4 bases lay outside the gene matches. The CDR3 extends over 13 amino acids. The CDR3, as DNA: TGTGCCAGCAGTTTCATCGGGGGGGCTGAGCAGTTCTTC. It translates to CASSFIGGAEQFF.

The CDR3 spells CASSLGGKGGNTIYF. The CDR3 nucleotides are TGTGCCAGCAGCTTAGGTGGGAAGGGTGGAAACACCATATATTTT. The V call is TRBV7-2, the J call TRBJ1-3; no clear D. The V gene lost 1 base and the J gene lost 3 bases, with 10 bases spanning the gap. The CDR3 has 15 amino acids. CDR1 and CDR2 from the germline V gene are SGHTA and FQGNSA.

This clonotype was counted ten times or more. This chain links TRBV5-1 with TRBJ2-3; no firm D call. The CDR3 loop spans 14 amino acids. V dropped 1 base and J dropped 2 bases, with 8 bases sitting between them. The germline V gene has CDR1 SGHRS and CDR2 YFSETQ. The CDR3 protein is CASSLSVDTDTQYF. The CDR3 nucleotides read TGCGCCAGCAGCTTGTCAGTGGACACAGATACGCAGTATTTT. Full variable domain (rest looked up from reference TRBV5-1 and TRBJ2-3): KAGVTQTPRYLIKTRGQQVTLSCSPISGHRSVSWYQQTPGQGLQFLFEYFSETQRNKGNFPGRFSGRQFSNSRSEMNVSTLELGDSALYLCASSLSVDTDTQYFGPGTRLTVL.

This clonotype was seen ten or more times. This rearrangement joins TRBV15 to TRBJ2-1; 7 nucleotides agree with TRBD1. The CDR3 is made up of 13 amino acids. Germline lookup yields CDR1 LNHNV and CDR2 YYDKDF (reference sequence). The V gene end was trimmed by 8 bases and the J gene end by 4 bases; junction bases not matched to a gene: 5. The CDR3 reads CATDTGDYNEQFF. Written as DNA, the CDR3 is TGTGCCACCGATACAGGGGATTACAATGAGCAGTTCTTC.

Details on this clonotype: A read error is possible here, since a much larger clone lies one base away. The chain couples TRBV7-9 to TRBJ2-3, with D hard to call. The germline V gene encodes CDR1 SEHNR and CDR2 FQNEAQ (reference sequence). The CDR3 is made up of 14 amino acids. The CDR3 loop is CASSLGVSTDTKYF. The CDR3 DNA reads as TGTGCCAGCAGCTTAGGGGTCAGCACAGATACGAAGTATTTT.

Within the sample, this clonotype is medium-sized. The rearrangement links TRBV20-1 to TRBJ1-4; no clear D. Germline V gene lookup returns CDR1 DFQATT and CDR2 SNEGSKA (reference sequence). The CDR3 contains 13 residues. Trimming pared 3 bases from V and 2 bases from J, leaving 7 bases between. The DNA for the CDR3 is TGCAGTGCTAGTGGGGATACTAATGAAAAACTGTTTTTT. It yields the protein CSASGDTNEKLFF.

This clonotype was counted many times. V usage is TRBV5-4 and J usage is TRBJ1-1, with TRBD1 matching 7 bases. The CDR3 is made up of 16 amino acids. The germline V gene encodes CDR1 SGHNT and CDR2 YYREEE (reference sequence). The junction had 9 bases not matched to a gene; V was cut back by 0 bases and J by 4 bases. The CDR3 loop is CASSLGRRGGGTEAFF. Here the CDR3 DNA reads TGTGCCAGCAGCTTGGGGCGCAGGGGGGGAGGCACTGAAGCTTTCTTT.

V is TRBV20-1 and J is TRBJ1-3; D not resolved. V was shortened by 0 bases and J by 1 base, with 10 bases between the two germline ends. This CDR3 is 15 amino acids long. Looked up from germline, CDR1 is DFQATT and CDR2 is SNEGSKA (reference sequence). The CDR3 region has the DNA TGCAGTGCTAGAGACCCTGAGGAATCTGGAAACACCATATATTTT. This sequence encodes CSARDPEESGNTIYF.

The table lists this clonotype with a few counts. The V call is TRBV18, the J call TRBJ1-4; D is uncertain. Trimming stripped 2 bases from V and 6 bases from J, with 13 bases between. Germline V gives CDR1 KGHSH, CDR2 LQKENI. The CDR3 runs to 15 residues. The chain's CDR3 is CASSPAFGLDEKLFF. The CDR3 DNA reads as TGTGCCAGCTCACCAGCGTTCGGGCTGGATGAAAAACTGTTTTTT.

The V and J genes are TRBV7-2 and TRBJ1-4; no reliable D call. V dropped 6 bases and J dropped 0 bases, with 20 bases sitting between them. The CDR3 has 18 amino acids. Germline V gives CDR1 SGHTA, CDR2 FQGNSA. Written as DNA, the CDR3 is TGTGCCAGCAGACCTACCGTCGGGATGGCCGCAACTAATGAAAAACTGTTTTTT. Translation gives CASRPTVGMAATNEKLFF. Drawing the rest from reference TRBV7-2 and TRBJ1-4, the complete variable domain is GAGVSQSPSNKVTEKGKDVELRCDPISGHTALYWYRQSLGQGLEFLIYFQGNSAPDKSGLPSDRFSAERTGGSVSTLTIQRTQQEDSAVYLCASRPTVGMAATNEKLFFGSGTQLSVL.

This clonotype has ten or more counts. This chain uses TRBV20-1 with TRBJ1-1; D is uncertain. This CDR3 region has 14 residues. V dropped 0 bases and J dropped 1 base, with 9 bases sitting between them. The V gene's germline CDR1 is DFQATT and CDR2 SNEGSKA (reference sequence). The CDR3 loop is CSARDPAKNTEAFF. In DNA form, the CDR3 reads TGCAGTGCTAGAGATCCCGCCAAGAACACTGAAGCTTTCTTT.

V gene TRBV9 combines with J gene TRBJ1-1; 8 bases map to TRBD1. Germline lookup yields CDR1 SGDLS and CDR2 YYNGEE. V was clipped by 3 bases and J by 3 bases; unmatched bases: 10. The CDR3 runs 16 residues. CDR3 coding DNA: TGTGCCAGCAGCGAAACCCTCGGACAGGGTTACACTGAAGCTTTCTTT. It encodes CASSETLGQGYTEAFF.

At least ten counts were recorded for this clonotype. The rearrangement joins TRBV9 to TRBJ2-1; D unresolved. Germline values: CDR1 SGDLS, CDR2 YYNGEE. The CDR3 extends over 16 amino acids. The V end was cut by 5 bases, the J end by 0 bases, with 15 bases between. The CDR3 DNA sequence: TGTGCCAGCAGTGGAATCGCGGATAGCTCCTACAATGAGCAGTTCTTC. Translated, it gives CASSGIADSSYNEQFF.

This clonotype was detected ten times or more. V gene TRBV5-5 combines with J gene TRBJ1-5; possible D gene TRBD1, 5 bases. Germline values: CDR1 SGHKS, CDR2 YYEKEE (reference sequence). The CDR3 has 13 amino acids. The ends were cut back, 4 bases at V and 6 bases at J, with 11 bases in the middle. This CDR3 is CASSTSGPQPQHF. The CDR3 DNA follows: TGTGCCAGCAGCACCTCAGGGCCTCAGCCCCAGCATTTT.

To note about this clonotype: Its ends do not fully match the called genes, so a read error is possible. The chain recombines TRBV2 with TRBJ2-5, with 8 bases identical to TRBD1. The CDR3 covers 13 residues. The germline V gene encodes CDR1 SNHLY and CDR2 FYNNEI. CDR3 residues: CPSRTGSQETQYF. CDR3 sequence (DNA): TGTCCCAGCAGGACAGGGTCCCAAGAGACCCAGTACTTC.

This clonotype turned up a few times. This rearrangement joins TRBV30 to TRBJ2-7; tentatively, D is TRBD1 (5 bases). Germline CDR1 GTSNPN, CDR2 SVGIG (reference sequence). V was shortened by 0 bases and J by 4 bases, with 13 bases between the two germline ends. This CDR3 is built from 14 residues. The CDR3 loop reads CAWSVVGRAYEQYF. CDR3 DNA: TGTGCCTGGAGTGTGGTGGGCAGGGCATACGAGCAGTACTTC.

This sequence joins TRBV29-1 and TRBJ1-3; possible D gene TRBD1, 6 bases. V was trimmed by 3 bases and J by 0 bases, leaving 9 bases between them. Per the germline V gene, CDR1 is SQVTM and CDR2 is ANQGSEA. The CDR3 consists of 14 residues. Here the CDR3 reads CSVEAGASGNTIYF. The DNA of the CDR3 is TGCAGCGTTGAGGCAGGGGCCTCTGGAAACACCATATATTTT.

The table lists this clonotype with many counts. The V gene is TRBV3-1, the J gene TRBJ2-1; TRBD1 matches at 8 bases. Germline V gives CDR1 LGHDT, CDR2 YNNKEL (reference sequence). This CDR3 spans 14 amino acids. The ends lost 0 bases at V and 9 bases at J; junction bases unmatched: 4. The CDR3, as DNA: TGTGCCAGCAGCCAAGACCAGGGGGCGGGTGAGCAGTTCTTC. It specifies CASSQDQGAGEQFF.

V is TRBV5-1 and J is TRBJ1-2; a weak D match, TRBD1 (5 bases). From germline, CDR1 is SGHRS and CDR2 YFSETQ. The CDR3 has 15 amino acids. The V gene lost 4 bases and the J gene lost 4 bases, with 17 bases spanning the gap. In DNA form, the CDR3 reads TGCGCCAGCAGCCCCGAGGGGTCAGTCCGCTATGGCTACACCTTC. It codes for CASSPEGSVRYGYTF.

This clonotype was recorded at least ten times. J is TRBJ2-1 and V is TRBV2; D call uncertain. Trimming removed 6 bases at V and 5 bases at J, with 8 bases between. This CDR3 is 12 amino acids long. The germline gives CDR1 SNHLY, CDR2 FYNNEI. The CDR3 coding sequence is TGTGCCAGCAGAGTCGACAACAATGAGCAGTTCTTC. Protein product: CASRVDNNEQFF.